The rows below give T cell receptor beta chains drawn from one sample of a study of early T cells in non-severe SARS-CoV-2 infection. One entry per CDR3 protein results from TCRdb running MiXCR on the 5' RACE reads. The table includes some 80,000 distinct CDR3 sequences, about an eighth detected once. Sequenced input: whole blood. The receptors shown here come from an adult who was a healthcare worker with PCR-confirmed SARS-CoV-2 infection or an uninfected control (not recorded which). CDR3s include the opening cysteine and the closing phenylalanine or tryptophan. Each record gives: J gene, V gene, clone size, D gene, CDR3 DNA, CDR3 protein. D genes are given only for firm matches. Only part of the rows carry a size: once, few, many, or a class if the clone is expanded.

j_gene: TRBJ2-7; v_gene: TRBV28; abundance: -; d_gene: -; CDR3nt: TGTGCCAGCAGTTCGAATAAGGACAGGAGGGACTTC; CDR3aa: CASSSNKDRRDF
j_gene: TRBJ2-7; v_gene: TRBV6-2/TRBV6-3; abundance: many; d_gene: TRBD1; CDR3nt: TGTGCCAGCAGGCCCGACAGGGTATCAATCTATCGAAGGTCAGGCGAGCAGTACTTC; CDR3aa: CASRPDRVSIYRRSGEQYF
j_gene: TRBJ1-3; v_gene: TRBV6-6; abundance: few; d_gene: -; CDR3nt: TGTGCCAGCAGTTACGGTCTGAGGAGCAGCTCTGGAAACACCATATATTTT; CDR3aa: CASSYGLRSSSGNTIYF
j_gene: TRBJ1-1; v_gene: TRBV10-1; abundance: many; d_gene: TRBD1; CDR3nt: TGCGCCAGCAGTGATGCGGGACAGGGAGGGAAGACTGAAGCTTTCTTT; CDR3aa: CASSDAGQGGKTEAFF
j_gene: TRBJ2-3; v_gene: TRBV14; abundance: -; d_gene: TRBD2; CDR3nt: TGTGCCAGCTGCCCAACGGGGGGGCCGACAGATACGCAGTATTTT; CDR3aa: CASCPTGGPTDTQYF
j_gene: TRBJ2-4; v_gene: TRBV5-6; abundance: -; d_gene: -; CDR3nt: TGTGCCAGCAGCTCGGCCTGGGGCAAAAACATTCAGTACTTC; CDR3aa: CASSSAWGKNIQYF
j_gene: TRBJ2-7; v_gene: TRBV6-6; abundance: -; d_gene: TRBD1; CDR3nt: TGTGCCAGCAGTCCCCGGGACAGAGACTACGAGCAGTACTTC; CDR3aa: CASSPRDRDYEQYF
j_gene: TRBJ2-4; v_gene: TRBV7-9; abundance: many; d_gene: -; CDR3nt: TGTGCCAGCAGCTTAGGACAATCGCAGTACTTC; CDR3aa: CASSLGQSQYF
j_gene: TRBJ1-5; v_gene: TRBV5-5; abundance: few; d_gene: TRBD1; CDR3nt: TGTGCCAGCAGCTCGGGACAGCCACACGGGAATCAGCCCCAGCATTTT; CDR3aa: CASSSGQPHGNQPQHF
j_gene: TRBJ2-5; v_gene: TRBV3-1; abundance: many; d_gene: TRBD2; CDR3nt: TGTGCCAGCAGCCCGGGGGAACTAGCGGGAGAAGAGACCCAGTACTTC; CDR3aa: CASSPGELAGEETQYF
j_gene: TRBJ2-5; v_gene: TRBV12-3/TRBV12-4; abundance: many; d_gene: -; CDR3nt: TGTGCCAGCACCCCCGGACAGCACCAAGAGACCCAGTACTTC; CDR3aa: CASTPGQHQETQYF